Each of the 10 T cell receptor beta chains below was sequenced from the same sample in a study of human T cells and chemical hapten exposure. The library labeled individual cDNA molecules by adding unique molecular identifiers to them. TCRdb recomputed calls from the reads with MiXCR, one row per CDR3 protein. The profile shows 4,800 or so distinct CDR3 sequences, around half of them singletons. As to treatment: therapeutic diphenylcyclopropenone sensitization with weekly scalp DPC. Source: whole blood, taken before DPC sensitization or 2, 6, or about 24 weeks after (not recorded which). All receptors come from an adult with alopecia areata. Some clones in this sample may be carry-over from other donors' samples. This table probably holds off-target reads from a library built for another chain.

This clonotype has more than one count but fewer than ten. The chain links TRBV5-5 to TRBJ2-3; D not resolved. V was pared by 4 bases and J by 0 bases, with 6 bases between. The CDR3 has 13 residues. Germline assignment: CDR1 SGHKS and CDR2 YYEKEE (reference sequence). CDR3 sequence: CASSRLSTDTQYF. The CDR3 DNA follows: TGTGCCAGCAGCCGGTTAAGCACAGATACGCAGTATTTT.

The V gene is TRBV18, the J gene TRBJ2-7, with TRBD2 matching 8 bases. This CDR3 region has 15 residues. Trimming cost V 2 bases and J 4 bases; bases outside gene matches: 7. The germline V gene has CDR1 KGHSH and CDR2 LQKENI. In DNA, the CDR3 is TGTGCCAGCTCACCATCGCTAGCGGGTCGGTACGAGCAGTACTTC. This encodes CASSPSLAGRYEQYF.

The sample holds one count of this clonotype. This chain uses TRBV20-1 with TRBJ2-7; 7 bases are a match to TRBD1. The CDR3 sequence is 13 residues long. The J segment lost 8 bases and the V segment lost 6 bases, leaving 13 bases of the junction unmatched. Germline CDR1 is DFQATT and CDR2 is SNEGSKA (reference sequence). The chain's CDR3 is CSAAGTELPKQYF. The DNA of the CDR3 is TGCAGTGCCGCCGGGACAGAACTACCGAAGCAGTACTTC.

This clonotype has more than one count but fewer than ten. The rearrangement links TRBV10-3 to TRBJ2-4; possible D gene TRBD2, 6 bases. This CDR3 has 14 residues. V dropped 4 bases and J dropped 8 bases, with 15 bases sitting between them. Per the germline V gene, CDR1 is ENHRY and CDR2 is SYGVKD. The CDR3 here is CAISVDAGRDIQYF. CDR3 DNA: TGTGCCATCAGTGTAGACGCGGGACGGGACATTCAGTACTTC.

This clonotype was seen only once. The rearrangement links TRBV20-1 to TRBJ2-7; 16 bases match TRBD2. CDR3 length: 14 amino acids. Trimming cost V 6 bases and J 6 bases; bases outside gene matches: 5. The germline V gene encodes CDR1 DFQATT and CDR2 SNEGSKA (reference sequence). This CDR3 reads CSAGLAGGGIEQYF. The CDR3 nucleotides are TGCAGTGCGGGACTAGCGGGAGGGGGAATCGAGCAGTACTTC.

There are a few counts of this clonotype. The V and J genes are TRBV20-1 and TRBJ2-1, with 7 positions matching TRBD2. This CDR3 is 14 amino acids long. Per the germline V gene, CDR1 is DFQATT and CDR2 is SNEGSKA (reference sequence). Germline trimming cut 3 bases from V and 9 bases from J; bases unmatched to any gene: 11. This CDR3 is CSASSGLPTSEQFF. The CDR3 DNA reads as TGCAGTGCTAGTTCGGGACTACCGACGAGTGAGCAGTTCTTC.

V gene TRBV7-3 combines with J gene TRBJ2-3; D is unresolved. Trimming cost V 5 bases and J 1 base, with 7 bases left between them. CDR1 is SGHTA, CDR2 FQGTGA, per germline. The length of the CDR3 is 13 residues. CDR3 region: CASSGPGTDTQYF. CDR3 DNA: TGTGCCAGCAGCGGGCCGGGCACAGATACGCAGTATTTT. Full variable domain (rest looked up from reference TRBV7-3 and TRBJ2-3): GAGVSQTPSNKVTEKGKYVELRCDPISGHTALYWYRQSLGQGPEFLIYFQGTGAADDSGLPNDRFFAVRPEGSVSTLKIQRTERGDSAVYLCASSGPGTDTQYFGPGTRLTVL.

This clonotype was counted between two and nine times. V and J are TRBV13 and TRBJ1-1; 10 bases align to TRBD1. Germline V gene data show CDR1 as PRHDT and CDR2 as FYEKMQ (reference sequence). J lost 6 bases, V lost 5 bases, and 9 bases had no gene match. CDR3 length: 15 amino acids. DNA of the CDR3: TGTGCCAGCAGCCGCAAGAGCGGGACAGGGGCTGAAGCTTTCTTT. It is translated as CASSRKSGTGAEAFF.

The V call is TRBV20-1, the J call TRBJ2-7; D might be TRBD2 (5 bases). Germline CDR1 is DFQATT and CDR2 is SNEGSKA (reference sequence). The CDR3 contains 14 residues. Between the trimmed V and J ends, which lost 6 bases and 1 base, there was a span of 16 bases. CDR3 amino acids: CSAPVGGSSYEQYF. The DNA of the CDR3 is TGCAGTGCGCCGGTGGGCGGGTCTTCCTACGAGCAGTACTTC.

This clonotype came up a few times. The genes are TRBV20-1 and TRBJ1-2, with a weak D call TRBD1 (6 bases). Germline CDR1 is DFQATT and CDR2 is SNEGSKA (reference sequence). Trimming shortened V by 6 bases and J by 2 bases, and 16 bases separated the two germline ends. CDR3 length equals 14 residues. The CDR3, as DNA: TGCAGTGCCGTGGCGGGGGGCGCGAACTATGGCTACACCTTC. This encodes CSAVAGGANYGYTF.